The 15 T cell receptor beta chains given below trace back to one sample, sequenced in a study of blood T cell repertoires in COVID-19. Produced via immunoSEQ multiplex PCR; TCRdb's table is partial and in-frame only. The data show some 150,000 clones, less than 85% seen once. Sequencing used peripheral blood. All receptors come from a human donor in a cohort sampled during active COVID-19.

The chain employs TRBV7-2 and TRBJ2-7; D remains unclear. V lost 7 bases and J 12 bases, leaving 19 bases between the germline ends. CDR1 SGHTA and CDR2 FQGNSA come from the germline V gene. The CDR3 is made up of 12 amino acids. CDR3 sequence (DNA): TGTGCCAGCAACTATCCCGGATCTTCTAGGTACTTC. Translating it yields CASNYPGSSRYF.

The CDR3 protein is CASSVYRNTGELFF. In DNA, the CDR3 is TGTGCCAGCAGTGTTTACAGAAACACCGGGGAGCTGTTTTTT. V and J are TRBV2 and TRBJ2-2; D not certain. V shed 4 bases and J shed 2 bases, with 8 bases lying between them. The CDR3 sequence is 14 residues long. From germline, CDR1 is SNHLY and CDR2 FYNNEI.

The rearrangement joins TRBV11-2 to TRBJ2-7, with TRBD1 identical over 12 bases. The V gene end was trimmed by 1 base and the J gene end by 3 bases; junction bases not matched to a gene: 7. This CDR3 is built from 17 residues. Germline V gene lookup returns CDR1 SGHAT and CDR2 FQNNGV. CDR3 sequence: CASSLGRDRGPLYEQYF. CDR3 bases: TGTGCCAGCAGCTTAGGCCGGGACAGGGGGCCTCTCTACGAGCAGTACTTC.

This clone has more than one count but fewer than ten. The chain carries TRBV19 and TRBJ2-1, with D possibly TRBD2 on 5 matching bases. CDR1 is LNHDA, CDR2 SQIVND, per germline (reference sequence). The ends were cut back, 3 bases at V and 8 bases at J, with 17 bases in the middle. The length of the CDR3 is 15 residues. The chain's CDR3 is CASSILSGVLDEQFF. The CDR3 nucleotides read TGTGCCAGTAGTATTTTATCCGGGGTTTTGGATGAGCAGTTCTTC.

The V call is TRBV5-1, the J call TRBJ2-1; 15 positions agree with TRBD2. The J segment lost 0 bases and the V segment lost 4 bases, leaving 5 bases of the junction unmatched. Germline CDR1 is SGHRS and CDR2 is YFSETQ. CDR3 size: 18 residues. CDR3 bases: TGCGCCAGCAGCCAGGGACTAGCGGGGGGCCGCTCCTACAATGAGCAGTTCTTC. Translated: CASSQGLAGGRSYNEQFF.

V gene TRBV14 combines with J gene TRBJ1-6, with 7 bases that match TRBD1. Germline loops: CDR1 SGHDN, CDR2 FVKESK. The CDR3 loop spans 16 amino acids. The J segment lost 9 bases and the V segment lost 4 bases, leaving 12 bases of the junction unmatched. In nucleotides, the CDR3 is TGTGCCAGCAGCCTACGTGTAGGCAGGGGGTCTTCACCCCTCCACTTT. This translates into CASSLRVGRGSSPLHF.

This clone showed up just once. The chain has TRBV6-6 and TRBJ1-2; D gene ambiguous. In germline, CDR1 is MNHNY, CDR2 SVGAGI (reference sequence). Trimming shortened V by 0 bases and J by 4 bases, and 15 bases separated the two germline ends. The CDR3 has 16 residues. The CDR3 region is CASSYSRLSGRYGYTF. CDR3 bases: TGTGCCAGCAGTTACTCGAGACTCAGCGGACGCTATGGCTACACCTTC.

As DNA, the CDR3 is TGCGCCAGCAGCCCGATCTCACGACAGGGCGCAGATACGCAGTATTTT. Encoded protein: CASSPISRQGADTQYF. The chain links TRBV5-1 to TRBJ2-3, with TRBD1 matching 7 bases. V was clipped by 4 bases and J by 4 bases; unmatched bases: 12. Germline loops: CDR1 SGHRS, CDR2 YFSETQ. The CDR3 is 16 residues long.

This chain uses TRBV4-2 with TRBJ1-4; D not resolved. The V gene lost 1 base and the J gene lost 10 bases, with 16 bases spanning the gap. The germline CDR1 and CDR2 sequences are LGHNA and YNFKEQ. This CDR3 contains 15 residues. The CDR3 DNA reads as TGTGCCAGCAGCCAAGGGACTCCTCCAGGAGGAAAACTGTTTTTT. This translates into CASSQGTPPGGKLFF.

The chain combines TRBV5-1 with TRBJ2-1; the match to TRBD2 covers 9 bases. The CDR3 runs to 15 residues. The V gene's germline CDR1 is SGHRS and CDR2 YFSETQ. V was clipped by 1 base and J by 5 bases; unmatched bases: 4. CDR3 loop: CASSLLLAGDNEQFF. In DNA, the CDR3 is TGCGCCAGCAGCTTGTTGTTAGCGGGGGACAATGAGCAGTTCTTC.

This clone appeared many times. CDR3 amino acids: CASSTSGGNYNEQFF. Written as DNA, the CDR3 is TGTGCCAGCAGCACTAGCGGGGGAAACTACAATGAGCAGTTCTTC. The J gene is TRBJ2-1, the V gene TRBV2; 11 bases are a match to TRBD2. Germline V gene data show CDR1 as SNHLY and CDR2 as FYNNEI. CDR3 size: 15 residues. The V segment lost 6 bases and the J segment 3 bases; nucleotides outside the gene matches: 4.

The chain uses TRBV2 and TRBJ2-7; possibly TRBD1 for D (6 bases). Deletions cut 11 bases from V and 2 bases from J, with 19 bases between. This CDR3 has 14 amino acids. From germline, CDR1 is SNHLY and CDR2 FYNNEI. The CDR3 DNA is TGTGCCTTCTTGTTACAGGGTCGTCCCTACGAGCAGTACTTC. Encoded protein: CAFLLQGRPYEQYF.

J is TRBJ1-1 and V is TRBV5-5, with D uncertain. V shed 1 base and J shed 2 bases, with 12 bases lying between them. Looked up from germline, CDR1 is SGHKS and CDR2 is YYEKEE (reference sequence). There are 15 residues in the CDR3. In DNA form, the CDR3 reads TGTGCCAGCAGCTTGCTAACGGGTAGAAACACTGAAGCTTTCTTT. It translates to CASSLLTGRNTEAFF.

V usage is TRBV2 and J usage is TRBJ2-3; 8 bases fit TRBD1. The germline V gene has CDR1 SNHLY and CDR2 FYNNEI. This CDR3 contains 13 residues. V trimming: 6 bases; J trimming: 1 base; junction bases outside the gene matches: 0. The CDR3 loop is CASRTGGTDTQYF. In DNA form, the CDR3 reads TGTGCCAGCAGGACAGGGGGCACAGATACGCAGTATTTT.

The V and J genes are TRBV29-1 and TRBJ1-1, with D unresolved. Trimming took 2 bases from V and 3 from J, leaving 7 bases between them. The CDR3 covers 12 residues. The germline gives CDR1 SQVTM, CDR2 ANQGSEA. The CDR3 bases are TGCAGCGTTGAACGTATTTACACTGAAGCTTTCTTT. It codes for CSVERIYTEAFF.